This TCR beta chain was recorded in a study of cytomegalovirus exposure and HLA in healthy donors. Turning to the study itself: It was reported in a later analysis that the 90 to 150 validation repertoires used the same platform as the approximately 650 first-cohort repertoires. Findings and caveats of the study: Cytomegalovirus association was assigned to 170 or so TCR beta chains. In vitro checks showed that a few CMV-associated chains really do target CMV antigens. Using the classifier, cytomegalovirus status was reportedly diagnosed with high specificity and sensitivity.

Concerning this clone: Its antigen is not identified.

Trimming took off 2 bases at V and 5 bases at J, with 4 bases between the two ends. The CDR3 contains 10 residues. The germline CDR1 and CDR2 sequences are DFQATT and SNEGSKA (reference sequence). Measured with immunoSEQ multiplex PCR; TCRdb has only the in-frame clones, and not every one. Here the sample spans fewer than 300,000 clones, 88% being singletons. Sequencing was carried out using PBMCs. V is TRBV20-1 and J is TRBJ2-7; D remains ambiguous. The receptor's source is a woman aged 18-29 years in good health and CMV-seronegative. DNA for the CDR3: TGCAGTGCTAGATATAACGAGCAGTACTTC. Amino acids: CSARYNEQYF.